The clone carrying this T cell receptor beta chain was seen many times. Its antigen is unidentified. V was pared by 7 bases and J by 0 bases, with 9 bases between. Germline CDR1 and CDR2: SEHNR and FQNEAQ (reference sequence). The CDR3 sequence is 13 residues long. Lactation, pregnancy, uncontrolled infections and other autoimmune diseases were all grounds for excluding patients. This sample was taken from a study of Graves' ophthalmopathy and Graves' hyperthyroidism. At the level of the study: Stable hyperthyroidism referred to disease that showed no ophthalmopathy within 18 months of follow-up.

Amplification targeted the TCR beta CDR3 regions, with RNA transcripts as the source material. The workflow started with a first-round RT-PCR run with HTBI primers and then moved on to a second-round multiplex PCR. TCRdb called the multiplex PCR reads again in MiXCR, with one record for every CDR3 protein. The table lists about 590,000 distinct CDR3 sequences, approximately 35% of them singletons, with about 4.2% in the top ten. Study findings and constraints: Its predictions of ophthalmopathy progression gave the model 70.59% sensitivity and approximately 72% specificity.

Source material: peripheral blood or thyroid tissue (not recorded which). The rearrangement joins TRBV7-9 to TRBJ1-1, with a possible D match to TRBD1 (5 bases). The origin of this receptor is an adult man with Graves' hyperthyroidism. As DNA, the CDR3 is TGTGCCAGCAAAGGGGAAATGAACACTGAAGCTTTCTTT. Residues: CASKGEMNTEAFF.